This T cell receptor (beta chain) is drawn from a study of OX40 agonist ivuxolimab in advanced cancers. Whole-study context: All patients had ivuxolimab intravenously every 2 weeks at 0.01 to 10 mg/kg. Prior checkpoint blockade (anti-PD-1, anti-PD-L1 or anti-CTLA-4) was permitted; around 40% had it. The study reported partial responses in three patients: one hepatocellular carcinoma, two cutaneous melanoma.

Remarks on this clone: The antigen is not known.

The length of the CDR3 is 10 residues. CDR1 and CDR2 (germline): DFQATT, SNEGSKA (reference sequence). The germline V and J ends were trimmed by 7 bases and 8 bases, with 11 bases remaining between them. Produced via immunoSEQ multiplex PCR; TCRdb's table is partial and in-frame only. This table holds about 76,000 clones, about 87% found once. Broader study findings: It was not determined which antigens were specifically recognized by the peripheral T cells that had undergone clonal expansion.

The chain carries TRBV20-1 and TRBJ1-2; no clear D gene. Source: CD4+ or CD8+ T cells sorted from blood, taken in a trial of the OX40 agonist ivuxolimab. The TCR originated in an adult with an advanced solid tumor such as melanoma, head and neck, liver or kidney cancer. CDR3 nucleotide sequence: TGCAGTGGGGGATATATGGGCTACACCTTC. Its protein is CSGGYMGYTF.